This T cell receptor beta chain comes out of a study of blood T cell repertoires in COVID-19 (dated by TCRdb to 2020 to 2021). Turning to the overall study: Samples from collaborators originated in the United States, Italy and Spain and spanned both the acute and convalescent phases of COVID-19. Samples came from the ongoing ImmuneRACE study (first 160 participants) plus 1,254 subjects from 6 global collaborators. The material from the prospective study consisted of cDNA or gDNA derived from T cells, B-cell-depleted T cells, or PBMCs. The sample metadata nearly always contained a de-identified subject ID, COVID-19 status, age in years and sex. Deeply sampled blood TCRbeta repertoires from subjects exposed to, actively infected with, or recovered from COVID-19 were included in the dataset. Where available, HLA class I and class II types were taken from metadata supplied by the sample provider and were not determined by assay-based typing. The repertoires were made available in a free public database intended to serve as a resource for research on the immune response to SARS-CoV-2. What the authors observed across the whole study: The quantity of clinical and demographic metadata differed by source and by participant and was supplied without curation.

The immunoSEQ Assay, a bias-controlled multiplex PCR, was used to amplify TCRbeta CDR3 regions from genomic DNA. As for the authors' bioinformatics: Nucleated cell counts per sample were estimated from amplification of reference gene primers within the assay. To quantify the absolute abundance of each unique TCRbeta CDR3 rearrangement, sequence reads were collapsed and filtered. For each sample, productive Simpson clonality was calculated by taking the square root of Simpson's diversity index across productive rearrangements. Imported from immuneACCESS, the table was reduced by TCRdb to in-frame sequences with V and J called. These copies leave out some clones; in studies compared against another copy, an unresolved V gene accounts for under half, and the cause of the remainder is not known. V, J and clone size were drawn from that table, and D and trimming were deduced from the DNA. This sample gives about 99,000 clones in total; roughly 80% of them show up just once. Clones ranked in the top ten supply 26% of the sample.

Each collaborating institution followed its own protocols to collect whole blood in K2EDTA tubes. For TCRbeta analysis, collaborator samples were shipped as frozen whole blood, as isolated PBMCs, or as DNA extracted from either sample type. As regards this clone: Its antigen remains unidentified. Qualities for individual bases were not recorded, and no much larger clone is one base off.

V sheds 8 bases and J sheds 8 bases, leaving 10 bases between their ends. The germline V gene (reference sequence) provides CDR1 LNHDA and CDR2 SQIVND. Reading from cysteine to phenylalanine, the CDR3 counts 11 amino acids. Solely the CDR3 DNA is kept, with 33 bases framed from the first base. Sample: peripheral blood. The origin of this receptor is a man aged 60 to 75 with acute or convalescent COVID-19. The V and J segments used are TRBV19 and TRBJ2-1; tentative D gene TRBD2, with 7 bases matching. The CDR3 amino acid sequence is: CASQGRDEQFF. The sequenced DNA: TGTGCCAGTCAGGGGAGGGATGAGCAGTTCTTC.